A selection of T cell receptor beta chains follows, all from one sample in a study of control samples from healthy donors and cancer patients. Generated by immunoSEQ multiplex PCR, the TCRdb table keeps only in-frame clones and is missing some. Of around 82,000 clones in the sample, around 91% are singletons; the top ten hold 6.5% to 7.5%. The sequenced material came from blood. These receptors all come from a man aged 50-59 years in good health. Both conserved end residues are trimmed from each CDR3.

V gene	J gene	CDR3 length	CDR3 protein
TRBV10-1	TRBJ2-1	12	ASSDPGQNNEQF
TRBV10-1	TRBJ2-3	12	ASSDVGSTDTQY
TRBV30	TRBJ1-1	10	AWSAMSTEAF
TRBV7-8	TRBJ1-2	12	ASSSDISRGGYT
TRBV12-3/TRBV12-4	TRBJ1-1	11	ASSPLGPTEAF
TRBV3-1/TRBV3-2	TRBJ2-2	12	ASSQDRWTGELF
TRBV9	TRBJ2-1	17	ASSVAGWGETTTYNEQF
TRBV6-5	TRBJ2-3	13	ASTRGGGVADTQY
TRBV19	TRBJ2-5	11	ASSIDDQETQY
TRBV6-2/TRBV6-3	TRBJ1-5	12	ASRPLGGDQPQH
TRBV7-2	TRBJ2-1	11	ASSDRTGREQF
TRBV10-3	TRBJ1-2	14	AISEASGGADYGYT
TRBV5-1	TRBJ1-2	10	ASSQANYGYT
TRBV19	TRBJ1-3	11	ASSMNLGNTIY
TRBV5-4	TRBJ2-5	12	ASRPSGALGTQY
TRBV9	TRBJ2-1	14	ASRVDEGTVNNEQF
TRBV29-1	TRBJ2-5	11	SVEVGGVETQY
TRBV29-1	TRBJ1-2	11	STQGPRGEGYT
TRBV5-1	TRBJ2-3	14	ASSLAGNLSPDTQY
TRBV30	TRBJ1-2	10	AWNPGWNGYT
TRBV2	TRBJ2-2	13	ASKGGRGWTGELF
TRBV4-1	TRBJ2-5	12	ASSQAAGLETQY
TRBV7-3	TRBJ2-2	10	ASRDTTGELF
TRBV27	TRBJ2-7	11	ASRPRGPYEQY
TRBV3-1/TRBV3-2	TRBJ1-3	11	ASSQWIGNTIY
TRBV3-1/TRBV3-2	TRBJ2-2	13	ASRLYRGQGGELF
TRBV9	TRBJ2-3	12	ASSVRGVSDTQY
TRBV6-6	TRBJ2-7	13	ASSAYRASSYEQY
TRBV29-1	TRBJ2-7	10	SVRGWGNEQY
TRBV6-4	TRBJ1-2	11	ASSDYEGYGYT
TRBV3-1/TRBV3-2	TRBJ2-5	15	ASSQMDPSGGAETQY
TRBV29-1	TRBJ1-2	12	STTGGDIGYGYT
TRBV30	TRBJ1-2	10	ALLGYPYGYT
TRBV5-5	TRBJ2-1	11	ASSLARVNEQF
TRBV14	TRBJ2-7	10	ASSRATYEQY
TRBV7-9	TRBJ1-1	12	ASSLRGRDAEAF
TRBV2	TRBJ1-6	15	ASSEAAGSSYNSPLH
TRBV6-5	TRBJ1-2	11	ASTGTTVYGYT
TRBV7-2	TRBJ1-2	12	ASSPNTRGHGYT
TRBV2	TRBJ2-7	12	ASSDGTAGNEQY